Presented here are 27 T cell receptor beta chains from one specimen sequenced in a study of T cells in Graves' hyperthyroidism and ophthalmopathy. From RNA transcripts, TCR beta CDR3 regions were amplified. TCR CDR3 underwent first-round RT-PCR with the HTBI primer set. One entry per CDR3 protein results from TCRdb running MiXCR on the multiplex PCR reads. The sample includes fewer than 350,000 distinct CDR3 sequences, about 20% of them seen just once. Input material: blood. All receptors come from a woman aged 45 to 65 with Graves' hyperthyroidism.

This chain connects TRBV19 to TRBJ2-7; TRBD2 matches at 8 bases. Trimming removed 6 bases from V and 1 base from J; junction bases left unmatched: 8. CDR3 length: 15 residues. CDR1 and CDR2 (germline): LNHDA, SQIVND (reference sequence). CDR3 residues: CASSSGSGGSYEQYF. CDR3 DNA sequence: TGTGCCAGTAGCTCGGGCAGCGGGGGATCCTACGAGCAGTACTTC.

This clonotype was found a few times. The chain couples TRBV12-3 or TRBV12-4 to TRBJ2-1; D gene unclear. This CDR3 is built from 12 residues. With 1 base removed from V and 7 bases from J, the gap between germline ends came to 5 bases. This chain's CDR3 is CASSLELNEQFF. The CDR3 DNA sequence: TGTGCCAGCAGTTTAGAGTTGAATGAGCAGTTCTTC.

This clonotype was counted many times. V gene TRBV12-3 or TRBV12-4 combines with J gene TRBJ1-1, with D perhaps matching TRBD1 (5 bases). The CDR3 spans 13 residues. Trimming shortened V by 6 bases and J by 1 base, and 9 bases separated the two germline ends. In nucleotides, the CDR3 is TGTGCCAGCAGCCGAGACAGGAACACTGAAGCTTTCTTT. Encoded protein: CASSRDRNTEAFF.

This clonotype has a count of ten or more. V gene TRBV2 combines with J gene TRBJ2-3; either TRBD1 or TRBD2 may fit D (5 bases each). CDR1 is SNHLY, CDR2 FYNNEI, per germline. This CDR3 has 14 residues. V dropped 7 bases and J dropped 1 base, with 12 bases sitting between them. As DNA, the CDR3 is TGTGCCAGCACCGGGACGCGAGGCACAGATACGCAGTATTTT. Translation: CASTGTRGTDTQYF.

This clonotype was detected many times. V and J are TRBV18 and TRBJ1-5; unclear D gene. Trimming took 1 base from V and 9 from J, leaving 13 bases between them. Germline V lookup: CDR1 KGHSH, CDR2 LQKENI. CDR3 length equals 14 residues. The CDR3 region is CASSPQDGQRPQHF. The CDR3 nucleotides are TGTGCCAGCTCACCACAAGACGGGCAGCGGCCCCAGCATTTT.

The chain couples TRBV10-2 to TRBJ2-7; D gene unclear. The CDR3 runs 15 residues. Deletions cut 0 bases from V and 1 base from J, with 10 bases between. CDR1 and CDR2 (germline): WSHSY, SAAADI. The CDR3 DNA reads TGCGCCAGCAGTGAGTCGAGTAGTACGTCCTACGAGCAGTACTTC. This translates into CASSESSSTSYEQYF.

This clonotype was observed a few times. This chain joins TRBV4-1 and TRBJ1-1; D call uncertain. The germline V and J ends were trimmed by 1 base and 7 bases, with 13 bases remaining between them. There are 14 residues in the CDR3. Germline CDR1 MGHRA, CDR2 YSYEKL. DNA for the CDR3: TGCGCCAGCAGCCAAGTTATCCAGGCCGATGAAGCTTTCTTT. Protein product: CASSQVIQADEAFF.

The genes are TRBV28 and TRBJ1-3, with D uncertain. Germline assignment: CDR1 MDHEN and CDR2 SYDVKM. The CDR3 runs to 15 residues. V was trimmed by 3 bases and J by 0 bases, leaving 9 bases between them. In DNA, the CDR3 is TGTGCCAGCAGTTTGACACCAAGCTCTGGAAACACCATATATTTT. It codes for CASSLTPSSGNTIYF.

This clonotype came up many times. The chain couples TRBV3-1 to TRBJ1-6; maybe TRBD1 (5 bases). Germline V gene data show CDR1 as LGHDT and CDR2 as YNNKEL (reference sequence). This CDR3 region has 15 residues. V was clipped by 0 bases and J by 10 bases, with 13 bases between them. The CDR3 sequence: CASSQDPREWSPLHF. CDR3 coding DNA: TGTGCCAGCAGCCAAGATCCCAGGGAATGGTCACCCCTCCACTTT.

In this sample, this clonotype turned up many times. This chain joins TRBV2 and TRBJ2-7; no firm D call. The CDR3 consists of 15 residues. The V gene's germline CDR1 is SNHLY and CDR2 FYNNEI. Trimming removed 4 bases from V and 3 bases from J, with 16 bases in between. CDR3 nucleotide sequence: TGTGCCAGCAGTGTCTACCCAGGCTCCGACTACGAGCAGTACTTC. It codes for CASSVYPGSDYEQYF.

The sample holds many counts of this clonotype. CDR3 residues: CASTLDGEQFF. As DNA, the CDR3 is TGTGCCAGCACCTTGGACGGTGAGCAGTTCTTC. The genes are TRBV2 and TRBJ2-1, with D unresolved. Germline V gene data show CDR1 as SNHLY and CDR2 as FYNNEI. This CDR3 has 11 amino acids. The V end lost 7 bases, the J end lost 9 bases, and 10 bases lay between the germline ends.

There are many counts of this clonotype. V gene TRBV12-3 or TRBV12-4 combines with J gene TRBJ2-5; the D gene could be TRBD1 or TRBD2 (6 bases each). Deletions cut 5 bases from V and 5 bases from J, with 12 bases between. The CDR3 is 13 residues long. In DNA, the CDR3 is TGTGCCAGCAGTCCGGGGGCGCGTGAGACCCAGTACTTC. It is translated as CASSPGARETQYF.

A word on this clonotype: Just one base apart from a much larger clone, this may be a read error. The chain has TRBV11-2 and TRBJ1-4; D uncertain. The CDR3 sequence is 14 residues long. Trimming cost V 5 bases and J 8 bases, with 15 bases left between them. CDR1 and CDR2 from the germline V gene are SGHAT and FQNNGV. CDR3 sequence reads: CASSLSRQDEKLFF. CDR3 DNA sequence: TGTGCCAGCAGCCTCTCGAGACAAGACGAAAAACTGTTTTTT.

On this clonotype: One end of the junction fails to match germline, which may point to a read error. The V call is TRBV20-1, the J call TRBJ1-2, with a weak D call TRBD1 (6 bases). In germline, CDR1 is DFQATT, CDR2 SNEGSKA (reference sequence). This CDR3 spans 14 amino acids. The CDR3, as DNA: TGCAGTGCTACCCGGGACAAAGGCAACTATGGCCACACCTTC. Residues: CSATRDKGNYGHTF.

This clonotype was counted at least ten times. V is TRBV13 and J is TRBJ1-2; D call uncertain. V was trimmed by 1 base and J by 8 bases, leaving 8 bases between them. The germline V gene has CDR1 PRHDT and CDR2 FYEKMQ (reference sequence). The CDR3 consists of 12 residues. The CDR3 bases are TGTGCCAGCAGCTTAGAGGGCAGCGGCTACACCTTC. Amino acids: CASSLEGSGYTF.

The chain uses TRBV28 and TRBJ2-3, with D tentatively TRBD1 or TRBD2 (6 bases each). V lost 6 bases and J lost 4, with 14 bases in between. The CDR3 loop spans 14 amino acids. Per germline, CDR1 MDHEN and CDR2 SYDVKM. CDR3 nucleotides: TGTGCCAGCAGCCTACCCGGGGGCGCAGATACGCAGTATTTT. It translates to CASSLPGGADTQYF.

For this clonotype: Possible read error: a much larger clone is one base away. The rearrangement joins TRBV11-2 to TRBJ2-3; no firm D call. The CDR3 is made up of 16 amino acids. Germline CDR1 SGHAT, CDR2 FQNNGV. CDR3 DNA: TGTGCCAGCAGTCCACGACCCTCCCACGGCACAGAGACGCAGTATTTT. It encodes CASSPRPSHGTETQYF.

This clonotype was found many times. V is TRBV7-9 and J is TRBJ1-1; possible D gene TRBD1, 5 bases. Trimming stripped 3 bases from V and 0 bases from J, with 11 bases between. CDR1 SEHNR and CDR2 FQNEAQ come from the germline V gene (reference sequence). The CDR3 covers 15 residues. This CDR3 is CASSFLTAMNTEAFF. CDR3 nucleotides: TGTGCCAGCAGCTTCCTGACAGCGATGAACACTGAAGCTTTCTTT.

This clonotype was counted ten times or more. CDR3 DNA: TGCAGTGCTAGAGTCCCGGGACATCCTCAGTATTTT. Its translation: CSARVPGHPQYF. This chain connects TRBV20-1 to TRBJ2-3; maybe TRBD1 (6 bases). Germline CDR1 is DFQATT and CDR2 is SNEGSKA (reference sequence). The CDR3 consists of 12 residues. V was trimmed by 1 base and J by 12 bases, leaving 14 bases between them.

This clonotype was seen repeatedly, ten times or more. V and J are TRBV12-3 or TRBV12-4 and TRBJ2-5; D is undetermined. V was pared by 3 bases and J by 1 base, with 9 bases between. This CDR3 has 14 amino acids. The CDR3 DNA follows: TGTGCCAGCAGTTTCGGTTGGGTCCAAGAGACCCAGTACTTC. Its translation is CASSFGWVQETQYF.

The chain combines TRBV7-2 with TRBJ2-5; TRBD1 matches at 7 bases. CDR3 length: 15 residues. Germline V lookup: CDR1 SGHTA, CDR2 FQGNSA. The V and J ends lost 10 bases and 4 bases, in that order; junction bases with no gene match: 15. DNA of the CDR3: TGTGCCACCAACCGGGTACAGGGGCTTGGAGAGACCCAGTACTTC. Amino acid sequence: CATNRVQGLGETQYF.

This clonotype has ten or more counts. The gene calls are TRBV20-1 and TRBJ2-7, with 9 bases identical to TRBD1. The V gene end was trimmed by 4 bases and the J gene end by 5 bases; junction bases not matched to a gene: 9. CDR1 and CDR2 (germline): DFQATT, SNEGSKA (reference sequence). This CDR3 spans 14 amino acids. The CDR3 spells CSANWDRVIDEQYF. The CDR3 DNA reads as TGCAGTGCTAACTGGGACAGGGTGATCGACGAGCAGTACTTC.

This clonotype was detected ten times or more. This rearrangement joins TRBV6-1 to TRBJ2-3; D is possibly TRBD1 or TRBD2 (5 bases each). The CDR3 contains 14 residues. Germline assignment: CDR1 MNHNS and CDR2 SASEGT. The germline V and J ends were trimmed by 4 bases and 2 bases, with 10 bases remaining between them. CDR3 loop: CASSGAGTTDTQYF. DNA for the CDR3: TGTGCCAGCAGTGGGGCAGGGACCACAGATACGCAGTATTTT.

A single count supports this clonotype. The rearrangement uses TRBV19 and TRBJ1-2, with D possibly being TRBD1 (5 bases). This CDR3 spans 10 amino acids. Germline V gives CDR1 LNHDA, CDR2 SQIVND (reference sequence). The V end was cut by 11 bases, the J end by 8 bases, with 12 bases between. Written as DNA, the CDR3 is TGTGCCCGTCTCGGGGGGGGCTACACCTTC. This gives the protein CARLGGGYTF.

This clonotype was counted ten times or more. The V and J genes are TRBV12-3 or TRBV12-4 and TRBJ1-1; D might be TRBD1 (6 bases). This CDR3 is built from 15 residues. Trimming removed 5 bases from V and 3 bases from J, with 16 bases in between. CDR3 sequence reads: CASSQGLAGDTEAFF. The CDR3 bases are TGTGCCAGCAGTCAAGGACTGGCAGGGGACACTGAAGCTTTCTTT.

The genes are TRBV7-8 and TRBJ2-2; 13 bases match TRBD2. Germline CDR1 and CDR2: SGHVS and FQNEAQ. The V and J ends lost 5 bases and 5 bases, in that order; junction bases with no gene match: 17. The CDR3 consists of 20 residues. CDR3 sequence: CASSQETPGLAGETTGELFF. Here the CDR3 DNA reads TGTGCCAGCAGCCAAGAAACCCCTGGACTAGCGGGGGAGACTACCGGGGAGCTGTTTTTT.

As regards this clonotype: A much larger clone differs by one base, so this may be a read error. The CDR3 loop reads CASSLWGLGGGNEQFF. The CDR3 DNA reads as TGTGCCAGCAGTTTATGGGGGCTAGGAGGGGGCAATGAGCAGTTCTTC. The chain carries TRBV28 and TRBJ2-1; D might be TRBD1 or TRBD2, each matching 6 bases. The ends were cut back, 0 bases at V and 6 bases at J, with 15 bases in the middle. The germline V gene has CDR1 MDHEN and CDR2 SYDVKM. The CDR3 has 16 amino acids.